Following are 2 T cell receptor beta chains from one sample sequenced in a study of CD8+ T cells in alopecia areata. Following extraction, RNA underwent reverse transcription to cDNA, which served as the sequencing template. Profiled with immunoSEQ multiplex PCR; TCRdb holds only in-frame clones, not every one. The top ten hold roughly half of the sample, which has about 64,000 clones, 40% to 50% seen once. The material sequenced was NKG2D-low CD8+ T cells sorted from blood. The receptors shown here come from a human donor with alopecia areata.

This clone was found once. The chain is built from TRBV4-3 and TRBJ2-3; the D gene could be TRBD1 or TRBD2 (5 bases each). The CDR3 totals 15 residues. CDR1 is LGHNA, CDR2 YSLEER, per germline. The V end was cut by 3 bases, the J end by 2 bases, with 12 bases between. The CDR3 protein is CASSQWDGVTDTQYF. DNA of the CDR3: TGCGCCAGCAGCCAGTGGGACGGAGTCACAGATACGCAGTATTTT.

V usage is TRBV29-1 and J usage is TRBJ1-2; D is ambiguous. V shed 5 bases and J shed 5 bases, with 15 bases lying between them. CDR3 length: 13 amino acids. Looked up from germline, CDR1 is SQVTM and CDR2 is ANQGSEA. Written as DNA, the CDR3 is TGCAGCGTTAAGAAGAAGTATCTTTATGGCTACACCTTC. Translation: CSVKKKYLYGYTF.